These 19 T cell receptor beta chains originate from one sample sequenced in a study of a mutant IDH1 vaccine in newly diagnosed glioma. Time point given: week 35, safety follow-up. Doses of 300 ug of mutant IDH1 20-mer peptide were given with topical imiquimod. Data came from immunoSEQ multiplex PCR; TCRdb stores just in-frame clones and leaves some out. The sample carries tens of thousands of clones, under 85% recorded once. These receptors' antigens are unknown. The sample consisted of PBMCs, taken from a glioma patient whose treatment included an IDH1 peptide vaccine. The receptors stem from a man aged 50 or older with glioma.

This chain links TRBV2 with TRBJ1-1; D not resolved. Germline V gives CDR1 SNHLY, CDR2 FYNNEI. Trimming took off 8 bases at V and 6 bases at J, with 16 bases between the two ends. The CDR3 contains 13 residues. The DNA for the CDR3 is TGTGCCAGCGGAGAGGGCAGCCCCTCTGAAGCTTTCTTT. It is translated as CASGEGSPSEAFF.

V usage is TRBV7-9 and J usage is TRBJ1-2; no clear D gene. V was clipped by 4 bases and J by 6 bases, with 21 bases between them. The CDR3 runs 16 residues. Germline V gene sequence: CDR1 SEHNR, CDR2 FQNEAQ (reference sequence). The CDR3 region is CASSSPLDGRMDGYTF. The CDR3 region has the DNA TGTGCCAGCAGCTCACCCCTGGACGGGCGCATGGATGGCTACACCTTC. The full variable domain, its missing parts supplied by reference TRBV7-9 and TRBJ1-2, is DTGVSQNPRHKITKRGQNVTFRCDPISEHNRLYWYRQTLGQGPEFLTYFQNEAQLEKSRLLSDRFSAERPKGSFSTLEIQRTEQGDSAMYLCASSSPLDGRMDGYTFGSGTRLTVV.

This clone was counted a few times. The rearrangement links TRBV9 to TRBJ1-1; 8 bases match TRBD1. Germline CDR1 is SGDLS and CDR2 is YYNGEE. The CDR3 spans 13 residues. V lost 3 bases to trimming and J lost 7 bases; unmatched junction nucleotides: 5. The CDR3 bases are TGTGCCAGCAGCGCGGACAGGGTTGGTGAAGCTTTCTTT. Residues: CASSADRVGEAFF.

A word on this clone: Other nucleotide sequences in the sample specify the same CDR3. The V call is TRBV30, the J call TRBJ1-5; TRBD1 might be the D (5 bases). Per the germline V gene, CDR1 is GTSNPN and CDR2 is SVGIG (reference sequence). V lost 0 bases and J 5 bases, leaving 8 bases between the germline ends. The CDR3 is 13 residues long. For the CDR3, the DNA is TGTGCCTGGAGTGTAACGGGGGATCAGCCCCAGCATTTT. Its translation: CAWSVTGDQPQHF.

The chain carries TRBV19 and TRBJ2-5; D is unresolved. The germline V and J ends were trimmed by 0 bases and 7 bases, with 15 bases remaining between them. Germline lookup yields CDR1 LNHDA and CDR2 SQIVND (reference sequence). The CDR3 has 15 residues. DNA for the CDR3: TGTGCCAGTAGTATAGACCGGGTCCCTGGTGGGACCCAGTACTTC. Translated, it gives CASSIDRVPGGTQYF.

The V call is TRBV7-9, the J call TRBJ1-1, with unresolved D. Germline loops: CDR1 SEHNR, CDR2 FQNEAQ (reference sequence). V was cut by 5 bases and J by 6 bases, with 10 bases left in between. The CDR3 is 12 residues long. CDR3 protein: CASSLTGAEAFF. The CDR3 nucleotides read TGTGCCAGCAGCCTAACGGGAGCTGAAGCTTTCTTT.

This chain joins TRBV5-1 and TRBJ2-5; D is unclear. Per germline, CDR1 SGHRS and CDR2 YFSETQ. Trimming took off 1 base at V and 4 bases at J, with 5 bases between the two ends. The CDR3 sequence is 12 residues long. The CDR3 loop reads CASSLTAETQYF. In nucleotides, the CDR3 is TGCGCCAGCAGCTTGACAGCAGAGACCCAGTACTTC.

This sequence joins TRBV9 and TRBJ2-5; D gene uncertain. The CDR3 has 15 amino acids. V shed 0 bases and J shed 5 bases, with 14 bases lying between them. Germline CDR1 SGDLS, CDR2 YYNGEE. The CDR3: CASSVGRQPGETQYF. As DNA, the CDR3 is TGTGCCAGCAGCGTAGGTCGGCAGCCCGGCGAGACCCAGTACTTC. Based on the CDR3 plus reference TRBV9 and TRBJ2-5, the full variable domain is DSGVTQTPKHLITATGQRVTLRCSPRSGDLSVYWYQQSLDQGLQFLIQYYNGEERAKGNILERFSAQQFPDLHSELNLSSLELGDSALYFCASSVGRQPGETQYFGPGTRLLVL.

CDR3 region: CSVEDRTRSYGYTF. The DNA for the CDR3 is TGCAGCGTTGAAGACCGGACAAGAAGCTATGGCTACACCTTC. The gene calls are TRBV29-1 and TRBJ1-2; D might be TRBD1 (5 bases). Trimming took 0 bases from V and 4 from J, leaving 12 bases between them. This CDR3 is built from 14 residues. Germline V CDR1 and CDR2: SQVTM, ANQGSEA.

The chain has TRBV19 and TRBJ2-7; TRBD1 aligns across 10 bases. The ends lost 6 bases at V and 3 bases at J; junction bases unmatched: 5. CDR1 and CDR2 from the germline V gene are LNHDA and SQIVND (reference sequence). This CDR3 is 14 amino acids long. In DNA, the CDR3 is TGTGCCAGTAGCGGGACAGGGGTAAACTACGAGCAGTACTTC. It translates to CASSGTGVNYEQYF.

The chain joins TRBV7-2 to TRBJ2-2; D gene uncertain. V lost 2 bases and J lost 0, with 10 bases in between. The CDR3 has 16 residues. Germline-derived CDR1 and CDR2 are SGHTA and FQGNSA. In nucleotides, the CDR3 is TGTGCCAGCAGCTTATCCCCAGGTACGAACACCGGGGAGCTGTTTTTT. This translates into CASSLSPGTNTGELFF.

The chain couples TRBV7-2 to TRBJ2-7, with TRBD2 identical over 9 bases. The germline CDR1 and CDR2 sequences are SGHTA and FQGNSA. There are 15 residues in the CDR3. V trimming: 4 bases; J trimming: 1 base; junction bases outside the gene matches: 5. CDR3 sequence (DNA): TGTGCCAGCAGCTACTTTAGCGGGGGATCCTACGAGCAGTACTTC. This encodes CASSYFSGGSYEQYF.

Here the CDR3 reads CSVFTQGGETQYF. CDR3 in DNA: TGCAGCGTTTTCACCCAGGGGGGAGAGACCCAGTACTTC. The chain joins TRBV29-1 to TRBJ2-5; TRBD1 might be the D (7 bases). Germline V gene sequence: CDR1 SQVTM, CDR2 ANQGSEA. V was trimmed by 5 bases and J by 4 bases, leaving 14 bases between them. There are 13 residues in the CDR3.

The chain combines TRBV5-1 with TRBJ2-2, with TRBD1 matching 12 bases. The CDR3 is 19 residues long. Germline V gene lookup returns CDR1 SGHRS and CDR2 YFSETQ. The V gene end was trimmed by 2 bases and the J gene end by 5 bases; junction bases not matched to a gene: 13. This CDR3 is CASSFRDRGREVGTGELFF. CDR3 sequence (DNA): TGCGCCAGCAGCTTCCGGGACAGGGGGCGCGAGGTGGGAACCGGGGAGCTGTTTTTT.

The chain couples TRBV5-4 to TRBJ2-7, with unresolved D. Germline CDR1 is SGHNT and CDR2 is YYREEE (reference sequence). The CDR3 runs to 15 residues. Trimming left V 2 bases short and J 2 bases short, with 14 bases between. The CDR3 nucleotides are TGTGCCAGCAGCTTTGAACCGATCAGAGCCTACGAGCAGTACTTC. It encodes CASSFEPIRAYEQYF.

The chain couples TRBV7-9 to TRBJ1-2; no definite D call. Trimming removed 2 bases from V and 6 bases from J, with 16 bases in between. CDR1 is SEHNR, CDR2 FQNEAQ, per germline (reference sequence). This CDR3 is 15 amino acids long. The CDR3 here is CASSLSPEREDGYTF. The DNA for the CDR3 is TGTGCCAGCAGCTTATCCCCAGAGAGGGAGGATGGCTACACCTTC.

This rearrangement joins TRBV29-1 to TRBJ2-1; 9 bases map to TRBD2. The length of the CDR3 is 15 residues. Unmatched junction bases numbered 8, after V lost 1 base and J lost 7 bases. Germline V gene lookup returns CDR1 SQVTM and CDR2 ANQGSEA. CDR3 nucleotides: TGCAGCGTTGAAGGAGAAGCGGGGGGAAGGAATGAGCAGTTCTTC. This translates into CSVEGEAGGRNEQFF.

V usage is TRBV5-4 and J usage is TRBJ1-3; 10 bases map to TRBD1. The CDR3 loop spans 15 amino acids. CDR1 is SGHNT, CDR2 YYREEE, per germline (reference sequence). The junction had 1 base not matched to a gene; V was cut back by 4 bases and J by 0 bases. The CDR3, as DNA: TGTGCCAGCAGCGGACAGGGGGGCTCTGGAAACACCATATATTTT. This sequence encodes CASSGQGGSGNTIYF. Looking up the rest from reference TRBV5-4 and TRBJ1-3 gives the full variable domain: ETGVTQSPTHLIKTRGQQVTLRCSSQSGHNTVSWYQQALGQGPQFIFQYYREEENGRGNFPPRFSGLQFPNYSSELNVNALELDDSALYLCASSGQGGSGNTIYFGEGSWLTVV.

This chain uses TRBV19 with TRBJ1-6, with D perhaps matching TRBD1 (6 bases). Germline loops: CDR1 LNHDA, CDR2 SQIVND (reference sequence). The CDR3 has 14 residues. Trimming removed 6 bases at V and 6 bases at J, with 12 bases between. CDR3 sequence: CASRVPGANSPLHF. CDR3 coding DNA: TGTGCCAGTAGGGTGCCGGGGGCTAATTCACCCCTCCACTTT.